This passage covers 29 T cell receptor beta chains from one sample sequenced in a study of shared clonotypes between healthy human individuals. Only in-frame clones appear in the TCRdb table, and some are missing; sequencing was by immunoSEQ multiplex PCR. The sample carries fewer than 1 million clones, about 96% recorded once. The naive CD8 population came from CD45RO-negative cells selected for CCR7, without terminally differentiated effector memory CD45RA+ cells. Sequenced material: naive CD8+ T cells sorted from blood. The receptors derive from a man under 40 in good health.

The rearrangement uses TRBV27 and TRBJ1-2, with D maybe TRBD1 (5 bases). The CDR3 spans 13 residues. CDR1 and CDR2 (germline): MNHEY, SMNVEV (reference sequence). V was shortened by 10 bases and J by 0 bases, with 12 bases between the two germline ends. CDR3 in amino acids: CATSDTPNYGYTF. The CDR3 nucleotides read TGTGCCACCTCGGACACCCCTAACTATGGCTACACCTTC.

The rearrangement joins TRBV6-1 to TRBJ2-5; 9 bases match TRBD1. V lost 6 bases to trimming and J lost 4 bases; unmatched junction nucleotides: 6. CDR1 and CDR2 (germline): MNHNS, SASEGT. CDR3 length: 14 amino acids. The chain's CDR3 is CASRGQGGSETQYF. The CDR3 nucleotides read TGTGCCAGCAGGGGACAGGGAGGGTCAGAGACCCAGTACTTC.

The rearrangement links TRBV5-6 to TRBJ2-3; a weak D match, TRBD1 (6 bases). Germline CDR1 and CDR2: SGHDT and YYEEEE. CDR3 length equals 15 residues. The V and J ends lost 4 bases and 0 bases respectively, with 12 bases between them. CDR3 nucleotides: TGTGCCAGCAGCACCGGGACATTGAGCACAGATACGCAGTATTTT. This encodes CASSTGTLSTDTQYF.

The V call is TRBV4-3, the J call TRBJ2-1; D is unclear. Per germline, CDR1 LGHNA and CDR2 YSLEER. Trimming pared 0 bases from V and 0 bases from J, leaving 12 bases between. The CDR3 totals 17 residues. Here the CDR3 reads CASSQDLHTSSYNEQFF. DNA for the CDR3: TGCGCCAGCAGCCAAGATTTACACACGAGCTCCTACAATGAGCAGTTCTTC.

The chain combines TRBV11-2 with TRBJ2-7; 9 bases agree with TRBD1. CDR3 length equals 16 residues. Germline values: CDR1 SGHAT, CDR2 FQNNGV. The V and J ends lost 0 bases and 2 bases, in that order; junction bases with no gene match: 5. Written as DNA, the CDR3 is TGTGCCAGCAGCTTAGAGGGGCGACAGGGGGCCTACGAGCAGTACTTC. Encoded protein: CASSLEGRQGAYEQYF.

The J gene is TRBJ2-2, the V gene TRBV11-2; 7 bases map to TRBD2. V lost 4 bases, J lost 1 base, and 6 bases stayed unmatched. This CDR3 comprises 16 residues. Germline V lookup: CDR1 SGHAT, CDR2 FQNNGV. The CDR3 here is CASSSGEGMNTGELFF. The CDR3 DNA is TGTGCCAGCAGCTCTGGGGAGGGGATGAACACCGGGGAGCTGTTTTTT.

The gene calls are TRBV11-2 and TRBJ2-3; D may be TRBD2 (6 bases). CDR3 length equals 16 residues. CDR1 SGHAT and CDR2 FQNNGV come from the germline V gene. The V end lost 0 bases, the J end lost 6 bases, and 16 bases lay between the germline ends. The CDR3 DNA sequence: TGTGCCAGCAGCTTAGAGGTCGGGGGAAGTTGGGATACGCAGTATTTT. This codes for CASSLEVGGSWDTQYF.

The chain carries TRBV13 and TRBJ2-1, with no clear D. With 0 bases removed from V and 6 bases from J, the gap between germline ends came to 6 bases. Germline lookup yields CDR1 PRHDT and CDR2 FYEKMQ (reference sequence). The CDR3 has 13 amino acids. The CDR3 DNA follows: TGTGCCAGCAGCTTAGGCAGCAGCAATGAGCAGTTCTTC. Translation: CASSLGSSNEQFF.

The chain combines TRBV4-2 with TRBJ1-2; TRBD1 is a possible D gene (5 bases). Per germline, CDR1 LGHNA and CDR2 YNFKEQ. The CDR3 sequence is 14 residues long. The V and J ends lost 1 base and 0 bases respectively, with 6 bases between them. The CDR3 sequence: CASSQGQTNYGYTF. The CDR3 nucleotides are TGTGCCAGCAGCCAAGGACAGACTAACTATGGCTACACCTTC.

The chain recombines TRBV9 with TRBJ2-3; D is possibly TRBD1 (5 bases). The CDR3 runs 14 residues. V was pared by 5 bases and J by 3 bases, with 13 bases between. Germline V gene lookup returns CDR1 SGDLS and CDR2 YYNGEE. The CDR3 reads CASSYQGGTDTQYF. The CDR3 nucleotides read TGTGCCAGCAGTTACCAGGGTGGGACAGATACGCAGTATTTT.

V usage is TRBV6-5 and J usage is TRBJ2-1; D may be TRBD1 (6 bases). The CDR3 contains 14 residues. The V end was cut by 2 bases, the J end by 7 bases, with 12 bases between. Per germline, CDR1 MNHEY and CDR2 SVGAGI. In nucleotides, the CDR3 is TGTGCCAGCAGTTACATAGTGGGGGCTAATGAGCAGTTCTTC. Translating gives CASSYIVGANEQFF.

A single count supports this clone. V gene TRBV7-9 combines with J gene TRBJ2-1; TRBD2 might be the D (6 bases). Germline V gene data show CDR1 as SEHNR and CDR2 as FQNEAQ (reference sequence). The CDR3 is 14 amino acids. Trimming stripped 1 base from V and 5 bases from J, with 9 bases between. CDR3 sequence: CASSLVTRNNEQFF. The DNA for the CDR3 is TGTGCCAGCAGCTTAGTGACTAGGAACAATGAGCAGTTCTTC.

Here the CDR3 DNA reads TGTGCCTGGAGTGTACCGGACGCTCCCCGTCAGCCCCAGCATTTT. Translation: CAWSVPDAPRQPQHF. The chain couples TRBV30 to TRBJ1-5; D unclear. Deletions cut 0 bases from V and 6 bases from J, with 15 bases between. CDR1 GTSNPN and CDR2 SVGIG come from the germline V gene (reference sequence). The CDR3 runs 15 residues.

This rearrangement joins TRBV5-1 to TRBJ2-3, with 11 nucleotides matching TRBD2. Germline V lookup: CDR1 SGHRS, CDR2 YFSETQ. The V and J ends lost 0 bases and 1 base, in that order; junction bases with no gene match: 10. CDR3 length equals 19 residues. The CDR3 region has the DNA TGCGCCAGCAGCTTGGGACTAGCGGGATCTAGGACTGGCACAGATACGCAGTATTTT. This translates into CASSLGLAGSRTGTDTQYF.

This sequence joins TRBV19 and TRBJ1-2; tentatively, D is TRBD1 (6 bases). V dropped 0 bases and J dropped 4 bases, with 15 bases sitting between them. There are 16 residues in the CDR3. Per germline, CDR1 LNHDA and CDR2 SQIVND (reference sequence). The CDR3 is CASSIDPSGRGYGYTF. The DNA of the CDR3 is TGTGCCAGTAGTATAGACCCCTCGGGCAGGGGCTATGGCTACACCTTC.

Concerning this clone itself: The same CDR3 is also encoded by other DNA sequences in this sample. The chain is built from TRBV29-1 and TRBJ2-1; 7 nucleotides match TRBD2. Trimming cost V 3 bases and J 0 bases; bases outside gene matches: 2. Germline CDR1 SQVTM, CDR2 ANQGSEA. The CDR3 loop spans 14 amino acids. Written as DNA, the CDR3 is TGCAGCGTTGAGGGCGGGGGCTCCTACAATGAGCAGTTCTTC. Protein sequence: CSVEGGGSYNEQFF.

This clone was seen just once. The J gene is TRBJ1-1, the V gene TRBV6-6; D call uncertain. Trimming cost V 0 bases and J 0 bases, with 8 bases left between them. Looked up from germline, CDR1 is MNHNY and CDR2 is SVGAGI (reference sequence). This CDR3 spans 15 amino acids. The CDR3, as DNA: TGTGCCAGCAGTTACTCGCGGAACTTGAACACTGAAGCTTTCTTT. This encodes CASSYSRNLNTEAFF.

V gene TRBV15 combines with J gene TRBJ2-7; 8 bases are shared with TRBD1. The CDR3 is 16 amino acids. Germline lookup yields CDR1 LNHNV and CDR2 YYDKDF (reference sequence). With V trimmed by 0 bases and J by 3 bases, 7 bases remained unmatched. CDR3 sequence (DNA): TGTGCCACCAGCAGAGAGCCCCAGGGGGCTGTCTACGAGCAGTACTTC. It yields the protein CATSREPQGAVYEQYF.

This chain joins TRBV14 and TRBJ2-7; a weak D match, TRBD1 (6 bases). Germline lookup yields CDR1 SGHDN and CDR2 FVKESK. The CDR3 totals 14 residues. The ends were cut back, 2 bases at V and 3 bases at J, with 11 bases in the middle. The CDR3 reads CASSQRTDHYEQYF. In DNA form, the CDR3 reads TGTGCCAGCAGCCAAAGGACAGATCACTACGAGCAGTACTTC.

The chain recombines TRBV7-9 with TRBJ2-3; D uncertain. The CDR3 extends over 12 amino acids. The V gene lost 1 base and the J gene lost 10 bases, with 9 bases spanning the gap. Per the germline V gene, CDR1 is SEHNR and CDR2 is FQNEAQ (reference sequence). DNA of the CDR3: TGTGCCAGCAGCTTAGAGGGCAGCGCGCAGTATTTT. Amino acid sequence: CASSLEGSAQYF.

Remarks on this clone: The sample carries other DNA sequences with the same CDR3. V usage is TRBV19 and J usage is TRBJ1-1; no firm D call. CDR3 length: 13 residues. V lost 1 base to trimming and J lost 1 base, with 4 bases between them. The germline V gene encodes CDR1 LNHDA and CDR2 SQIVND (reference sequence). The DNA of the CDR3 is TGTGCCAGTAGTATAGGGAAGAACACTGAAGCTTTCTTT. It is translated as CASSIGKNTEAFF.

This chain uses TRBV5-6 with TRBJ2-5; D is unresolved. CDR1 is SGHDT, CDR2 YYEEEE, per germline. CDR3 length equals 14 residues. V was pared by 0 bases and J by 1 base, with 7 bases between. The CDR3 coding sequence is TGTGCCAGCAGCTTGGTTCGGACCCAAGAGACCCAGTACTTC. Translation gives CASSLVRTQETQYF.

The J gene is TRBJ2-7, the V gene TRBV11-3; D unclear. Trimming removed 3 bases at V and 5 bases at J, with 11 bases between. The CDR3 length is 13 residues. Germline CDR1 is SGHNT and CDR2 is YENEEA. The CDR3 coding sequence is TGTGCCAGCAGCTTCAGCTTGGCCCACGAGCAGTACTTC. Its protein product is CASSFSLAHEQYF.

This chain's CDR3 is CASSGDPFEQYF. The CDR3 coding sequence is TGTGCCAGCAGCGGGGACCCCTTCGAGCAGTACTTC. V usage is TRBV5-6 and J usage is TRBJ2-7, with D possibly called TRBD1 or TRBD2 (5 bases each). The CDR3 length is 12 residues. In germline, CDR1 is SGHDT, CDR2 YYEEEE. With 4 bases removed from V and 6 bases from J, the gap between germline ends came to 11 bases.

The V call is TRBV25-1, the J call TRBJ2-2, with D possibly matching TRBD1 (6 bases). The germline V and J ends were trimmed by 3 bases and 6 bases, with 8 bases remaining between them. Germline CDR1 is MGHDK and CDR2 is SYGVNS. The CDR3 length is 13 residues. CDR3 DNA sequence: TGTGCCAGCAGTGAGGGGGCCCCCGGGGAGCTGTTTTTT. Translation gives CASSEGAPGELFF.

J is TRBJ1-5 and V is TRBV18, with D possibly TRBD1 on 6 matching bases. The germline CDR1 and CDR2 sequences are KGHSH and LQKENI. Trimming shortened V by 2 bases and J by 2 bases, and 13 bases separated the two germline ends. The CDR3 has 16 residues. The DNA for the CDR3 is TGTGCCAGCTCACCAGCGGGCGCAGGGGGCAATCAGCCCCAGCATTTT. This codes for CASSPAGAGGNQPQHF.

The chain recombines TRBV7-8 with TRBJ2-5, with 11 bases matching TRBD2. The V segment lost 5 bases and the J segment 11 bases; nucleotides outside the gene matches: 10. Germline-derived CDR1 and CDR2 are SGHVS and FQNEAQ. CDR3 length equals 14 residues. Written as DNA, the CDR3 is TGTGCCAGCAGCCCCGGGACTAGCGGCGTCTCGCAGTACTTC. It is translated as CASSPGTSGVSQYF.

This chain joins TRBV19 and TRBJ2-7; tentative D call: TRBD2 (6 bases). The V gene's germline CDR1 is LNHDA and CDR2 SQIVND (reference sequence). The CDR3 totals 16 residues. Trimming left V 3 bases short and J 5 bases short, with 20 bases between. The DNA for the CDR3 is TGTGCCAGTAGTATGGGAGGCGGGATGGTATATGACGAGCAGTACTTC. Its protein product is CASSMGGGMVYDEQYF. The full variable domain, rest sourced from reference TRBV19 and TRBJ2-7, is DGGITQSPKYLFRKEGQNVTLSCEQNLNHDAMYWYRQDPGQGLRLIYYSQIVNDFQKGDIAEGYSVSREKKESFPLTVTSAQKNPTAFYLCASSMGGGMVYDEQYFGPGTRLTVT.

The J gene is TRBJ2-2, the V gene TRBV28; 8 bases map to TRBD1. Germline CDR1 and CDR2: MDHEN and SYDVKM. V lost 5 bases to trimming and J lost 5 bases; unmatched junction nucleotides: 13. There are 17 residues in the CDR3. CDR3 sequence reads: CASSLPPGTGITGELFF. The CDR3 DNA follows: TGTGCCAGCAGTCTTCCTCCCGGGACAGGAATAACCGGGGAGCTGTTTTTT.